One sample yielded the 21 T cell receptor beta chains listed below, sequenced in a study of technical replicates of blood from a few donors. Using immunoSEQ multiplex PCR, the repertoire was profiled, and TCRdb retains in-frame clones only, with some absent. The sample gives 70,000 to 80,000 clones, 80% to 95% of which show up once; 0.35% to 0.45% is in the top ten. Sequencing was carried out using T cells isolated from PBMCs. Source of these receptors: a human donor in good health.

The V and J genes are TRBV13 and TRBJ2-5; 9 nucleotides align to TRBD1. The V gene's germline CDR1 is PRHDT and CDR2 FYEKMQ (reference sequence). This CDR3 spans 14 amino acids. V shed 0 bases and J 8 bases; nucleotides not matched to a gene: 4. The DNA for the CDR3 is TGTGCCAGCAGCTTAGGCGGACAGGGGAAAACCCAGTACTTC. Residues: CASSLGGQGKTQYF.

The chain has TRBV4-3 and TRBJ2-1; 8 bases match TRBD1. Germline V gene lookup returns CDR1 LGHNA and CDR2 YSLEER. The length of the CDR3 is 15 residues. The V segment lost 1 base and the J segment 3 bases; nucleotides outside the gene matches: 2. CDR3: CASSQGTGLYNEQFF. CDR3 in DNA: TGCGCCAGCAGCCAAGGGACAGGGCTCTACAATGAGCAGTTCTTC.

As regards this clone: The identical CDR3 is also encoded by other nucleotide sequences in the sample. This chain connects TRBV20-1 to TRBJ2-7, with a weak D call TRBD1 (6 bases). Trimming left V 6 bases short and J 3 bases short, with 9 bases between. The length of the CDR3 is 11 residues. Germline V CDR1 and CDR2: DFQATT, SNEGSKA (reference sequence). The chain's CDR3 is CSASDSYEQYF. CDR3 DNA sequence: TGCAGTGCGTCGGACAGCTACGAGCAGTACTTC.

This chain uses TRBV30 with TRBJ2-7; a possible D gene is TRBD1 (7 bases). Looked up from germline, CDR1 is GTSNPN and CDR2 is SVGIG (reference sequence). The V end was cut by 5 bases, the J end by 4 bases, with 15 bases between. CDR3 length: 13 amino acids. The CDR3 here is CAWHGGTAYEQYF. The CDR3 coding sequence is TGTGCCTGGCATGGGGGGACAGCTTACGAGCAGTACTTC.

The CDR3 DNA reads TGTGCCAGCAGTTCCTCGACAGGGCGAAACACCATATATTTT. Translating it yields CASSSSTGRNTIYF. The chain couples TRBV28 to TRBJ1-3, with 7 bases identical to TRBD1. Germline CDR1 MDHEN, CDR2 SYDVKM. The CDR3 sequence is 14 residues long. J lost 5 bases, V lost 4 bases, and 5 bases had no gene match.

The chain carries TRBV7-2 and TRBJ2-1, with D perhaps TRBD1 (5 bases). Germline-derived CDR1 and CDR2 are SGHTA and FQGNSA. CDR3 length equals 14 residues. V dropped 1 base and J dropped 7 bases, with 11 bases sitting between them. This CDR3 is CASSLEPGRNEQFF. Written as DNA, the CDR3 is TGTGCCAGCAGCTTAGAGCCAGGGCGGAATGAGCAGTTCTTC.

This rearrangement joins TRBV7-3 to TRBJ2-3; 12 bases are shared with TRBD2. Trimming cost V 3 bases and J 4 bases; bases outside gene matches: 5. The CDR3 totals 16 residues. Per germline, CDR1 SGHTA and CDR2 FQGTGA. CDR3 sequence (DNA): TGTGCCAGCAGCTTGACTAGCGGGAGTAGGGCAGATACGCAGTATTTT. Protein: CASSLTSGSRADTQYF.

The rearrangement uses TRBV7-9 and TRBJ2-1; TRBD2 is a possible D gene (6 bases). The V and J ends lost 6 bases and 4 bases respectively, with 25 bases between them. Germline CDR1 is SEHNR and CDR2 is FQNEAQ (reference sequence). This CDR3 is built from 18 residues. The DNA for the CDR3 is TGTGCCAGCAGTTCCATCGACGGGACTCATCAACCGTACAATGAGCAGTTCTTC. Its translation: CASSSIDGTHQPYNEQFF.

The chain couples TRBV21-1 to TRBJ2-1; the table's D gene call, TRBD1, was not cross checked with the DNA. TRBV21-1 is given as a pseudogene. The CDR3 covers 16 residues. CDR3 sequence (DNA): TGTGCCAGCAGCAAAGTTAGGACAGGGGGCTACAATGAGCAGTTCTTC. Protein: CASSKVRTGGYNEQFF.

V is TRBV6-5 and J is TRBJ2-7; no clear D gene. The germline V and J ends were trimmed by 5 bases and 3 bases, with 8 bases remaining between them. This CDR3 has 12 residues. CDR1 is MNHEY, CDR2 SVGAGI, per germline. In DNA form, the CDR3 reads TGTGCCAGCAGTGACACGAACTACGAGCAGTACTTC. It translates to CASSDTNYEQYF.

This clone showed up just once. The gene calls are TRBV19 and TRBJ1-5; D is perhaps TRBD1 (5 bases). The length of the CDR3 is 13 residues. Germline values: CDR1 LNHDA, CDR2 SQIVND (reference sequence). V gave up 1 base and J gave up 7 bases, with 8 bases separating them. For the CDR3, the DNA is TGTGCCAGTAGTATAGGGGACTTCCAGCCCCAGCATTTT. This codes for CASSIGDFQPQHF. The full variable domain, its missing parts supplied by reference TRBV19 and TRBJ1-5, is DGGITQSPKYLFRKEGQNVTLSCEQNLNHDAMYWYRQDPGQGLRLIYYSQIVNDFQKGDIAEGYSVSREKKESFPLTVTSAQKNPTAFYLCASSIGDFQPQHFGDGTRLSIL.

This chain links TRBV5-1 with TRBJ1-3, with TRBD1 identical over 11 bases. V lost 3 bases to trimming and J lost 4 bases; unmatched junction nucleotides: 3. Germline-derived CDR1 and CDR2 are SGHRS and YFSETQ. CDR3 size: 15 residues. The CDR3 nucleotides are TGCGCCAGCAGCTCGGACAGGGGGCAAGGAAACACCATATATTTT. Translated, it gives CASSSDRGQGNTIYF.

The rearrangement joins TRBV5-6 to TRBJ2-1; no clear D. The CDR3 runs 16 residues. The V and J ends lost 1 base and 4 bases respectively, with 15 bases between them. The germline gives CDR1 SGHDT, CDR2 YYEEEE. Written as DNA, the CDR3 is TGTGCCAGCAGCTTGAGTTACTCTAGGCAGTACAATGAGCAGTTCTTC. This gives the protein CASSLSYSRQYNEQFF.

CDR3 sequence: CASSLTRNQPQHF. In nucleotides, the CDR3 is TGTGCCAGCAGCCTGACAAGGAATCAGCCCCAGCATTTT. This chain connects TRBV6-5 to TRBJ1-5; D unclear. The CDR3 runs to 13 residues. Trimming removed 6 bases at V and 4 bases at J, with 10 bases between. The germline V gene has CDR1 MNHEY and CDR2 SVGAGI.

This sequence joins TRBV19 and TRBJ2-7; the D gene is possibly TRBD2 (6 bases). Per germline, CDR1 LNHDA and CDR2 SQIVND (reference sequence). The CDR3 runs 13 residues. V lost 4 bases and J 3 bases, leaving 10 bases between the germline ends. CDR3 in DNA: TGTGCCAGTAGTAACCTGGGGGGCTACGAGCAGTACTTC. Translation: CASSNLGGYEQYF.

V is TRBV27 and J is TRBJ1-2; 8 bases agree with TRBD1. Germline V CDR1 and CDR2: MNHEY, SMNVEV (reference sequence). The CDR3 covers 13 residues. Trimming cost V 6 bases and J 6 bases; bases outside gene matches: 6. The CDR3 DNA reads TGTGCCAGCAGGGATCCGACAGGGGATGGCTACACCTTC. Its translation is CASRDPTGDGYTF.

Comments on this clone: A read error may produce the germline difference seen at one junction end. The CDR3 nucleotides are TGTGCCAGCAGCCTAGGGGCTAGCGGGAGACTGGGAGAGACCCAGTACTTC. Its translation is CASSLGASGRLGETQYF. The chain combines TRBV13 with TRBJ2-5; 10 nucleotides agree with TRBD2. CDR3 length: 17 amino acids. Germline assignment: CDR1 PRHDT and CDR2 FYEKMQ (reference sequence).

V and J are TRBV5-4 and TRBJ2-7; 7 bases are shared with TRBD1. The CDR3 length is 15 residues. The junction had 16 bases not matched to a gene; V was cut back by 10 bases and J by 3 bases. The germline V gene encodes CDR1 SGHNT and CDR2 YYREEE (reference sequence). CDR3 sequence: CAAGDKGATFYEQYF. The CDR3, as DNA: TGTGCCGCCGGAGATAAGGGGGCGACCTTCTACGAGCAGTACTTC. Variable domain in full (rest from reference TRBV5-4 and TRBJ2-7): ETGVTQSPTHLIKTRGQQVTLRCSSQSGHNTVSWYQQALGQGPQFIFQYYREEENGRGNFPPRFSGLQFPNYSSELNVNALELDDSALYLCAAGDKGATFYEQYFGPGTRLTVT.

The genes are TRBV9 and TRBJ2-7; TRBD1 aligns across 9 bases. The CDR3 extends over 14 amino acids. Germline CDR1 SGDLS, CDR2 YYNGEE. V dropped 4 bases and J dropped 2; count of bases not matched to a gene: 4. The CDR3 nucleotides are TGTGCCAGCAGCTCTGGGACAGGGACCTACGAGCAGTACTTC. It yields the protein CASSSGTGTYEQYF.

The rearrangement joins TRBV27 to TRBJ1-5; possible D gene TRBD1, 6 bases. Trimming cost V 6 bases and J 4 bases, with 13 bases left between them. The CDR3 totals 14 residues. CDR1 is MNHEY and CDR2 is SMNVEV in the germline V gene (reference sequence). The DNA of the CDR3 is TGTGCCAGCAGGACAGGAAGTTGGAATCAGCCCCAGCATTTT. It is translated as CASRTGSWNQPQHF.

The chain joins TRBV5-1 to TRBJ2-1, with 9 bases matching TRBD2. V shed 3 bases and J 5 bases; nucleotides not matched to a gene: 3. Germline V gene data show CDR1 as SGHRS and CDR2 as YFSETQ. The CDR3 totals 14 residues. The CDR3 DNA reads TGCGCCAGCAGCTGGGCGGGAGGGGACAATGAGCAGTTCTTC. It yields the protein CASSWAGGDNEQFF.